These 24 T cell receptor beta chains share one sample of origin, sequenced in a study of identical twins. TCRdb recomputed calls from the 5' RACE reads with MiXCR, one row per CDR3 protein. This sample has 690,000 or so distinct CDR3 sequences; roughly 6.2% occur once, and the top ten carry approximately 1.6%. The specimen was naive T cells sorted from blood. These receptors were taken from a man between 18 and 29 years old in good health.

This clonotype was picked up a small number of times. V gene TRBV5-1 combines with J gene TRBJ2-3, with no clear D. CDR1 and CDR2 from the germline V gene are SGHRS and YFSETQ. V was clipped by 0 bases and J by 10 bases, with 18 bases between them. The CDR3 extends over 15 amino acids. The CDR3 nucleotides read TGCGCCAGCAGCTTGGGGAACGTCCACCCCGATCCGCAGTATTTT. This gives the protein CASSLGNVHPDPQYF.

The sample holds many counts of this clonotype. This chain uses TRBV12-3 or TRBV12-4 with TRBJ2-1, with TRBD1 as a possible D gene (6 bases). This CDR3 is 11 amino acids long. V gave up 10 bases and J gave up 3 bases, with 7 bases separating them. CDR3 sequence reads: CATGVYNEQFF. In nucleotides, the CDR3 is TGTGCCACAGGGGTCTACAATGAGCAGTTCTTC.

This clonotype was detected many times. The rearrangement joins TRBV20-1 to TRBJ2-7, with 7 bases aligning to TRBD1. The J segment lost 6 bases and the V segment lost 5 bases, leaving 7 bases of the junction unmatched. The CDR3 loop spans 12 amino acids. Germline V gene lookup returns CDR1 DFQATT and CDR2 SNEGSKA (reference sequence). CDR3 bases: TGCAGTGCTCGGAAGGGGGCAATCGAGCAGTACTTC. This sequence encodes CSARKGAIEQYF.

In this sample, this clonotype turned up many times. The chain is built from TRBV20-1 and TRBJ1-2; D is ambiguous. The CDR3 totals 13 residues. Germline V gene sequence: CDR1 DFQATT, CDR2 SNEGSKA (reference sequence). The V end lost 3 bases, the J end lost 1 base, and 9 bases lay between the germline ends. The CDR3 is CSASNRDNYGYTF. The CDR3 DNA follows: TGCAGTGCTAGTAACCGGGATAACTATGGCTACACCTTC.

Only a few counts were recorded for this clonotype. The rearrangement uses TRBV6-2 or TRBV6-3 and TRBJ2-7; D might be TRBD1 (6 bases). Trimming removed 6 bases at V and 0 bases at J, with 15 bases between. The germline V gene has CDR1 MNHEY and CDR2 SVGEGT. The CDR3 covers 15 residues. This chain's CDR3 is CASSLTGFPSYEQYF. The CDR3 DNA is TGTGCCAGCAGCCTCACAGGGTTTCCCTCCTACGAGCAGTACTTC.

This clonotype was counted ten times or more. The rearrangement uses TRBV3-1 and TRBJ2-1; 13 bases fit TRBD2. V gave up 0 bases and J gave up 0 bases; unmatched junction bases: 11. The CDR3 loop spans 21 amino acids. The germline gives CDR1 LGHDT, CDR2 YNNKEL (reference sequence). The CDR3 region has the DNA TGTGCCAGCAGCCAAGATTTATTACTAGCGGGAGGGCCCAGCTCCTACAATGAGCAGTTCTTC. Protein product: CASSQDLLLAGGPSSYNEQFF.

This clonotype showed up many times. This chain joins TRBV20-1 and TRBJ2-5; a weak D match, TRBD1 (6 bases). The germline V gene encodes CDR1 DFQATT and CDR2 SNEGSKA (reference sequence). CDR3 size: 16 residues. V was cut by 0 bases and J by 2 bases, with 16 bases left in between. In nucleotides, the CDR3 is TGCAGTGCTAGAGATACGAACAGGGTGAGACAAGAGACCCAGTACTTC. Its translation: CSARDTNRVRQETQYF.

The J gene is TRBJ1-1, the V gene TRBV12-3 or TRBV12-4; D remains ambiguous. Trimming took 7 bases from V and 3 from J, leaving 15 bases between them. The CDR3 length is 14 residues. CDR3 coding DNA: TGTGCCAGCACTCAGGACCCTCGGGACACTGAAGCTTTCTTT. Its protein product is CASTQDPRDTEAFF.

In its sample, this clonotype was seen many times. This chain joins TRBV7-9 and TRBJ2-5, with TRBD2 matching 9 bases. The CDR3 is 14 amino acids. From germline, CDR1 is SEHNR and CDR2 FQNEAQ (reference sequence). V trimming: 11 bases; J trimming: 4 bases; junction bases outside the gene matches: 11. The CDR3 DNA reads TGTGCCTCTCATAGCGGGAGCAGCGGAGAGACCCAGTACTTC. Its protein product is CASHSGSSGETQYF.

The chain combines TRBV5-1 with TRBJ2-2; 9 nucleotides align to TRBD2. CDR3 length: 16 amino acids. Looked up from germline, CDR1 is SGHRS and CDR2 is YFSETQ. V lost 1 base and J lost 4; bases outside the gene matches: 5. This CDR3 reads CASSLISGSTTGELFF. The CDR3 nucleotides are TGCGCCAGCAGCTTGATTAGCGGGAGTACCACCGGGGAGCTGTTTTTT.

The J gene is TRBJ2-2, the V gene TRBV14, with 7 bases lining up with TRBD2. Germline CDR1 SGHDN, CDR2 FVKESK. The V and J ends lost 4 bases and 8 bases, in that order; junction bases with no gene match: 10. The CDR3 spans 15 residues. In DNA, the CDR3 is TGTGCCAGCAGCCCCCTGGCGGGAGCTTTAGGGGAGCTGTTTTTT. Amino acid sequence: CASSPLAGALGELFF.

This clonotype was found many times. V gene TRBV5-1 combines with J gene TRBJ1-2; 7 bases agree with TRBD1. The CDR3 is made up of 17 amino acids. V lost 4 bases to trimming and J lost 2 bases; unmatched junction nucleotides: 14. CDR1 is SGHRS, CDR2 YFSETQ, per germline. CDR3 residues: CASSHQGAGGGNYGYTF. The CDR3 nucleotides read TGCGCCAGCAGCCATCAAGGGGCAGGGGGAGGAAACTATGGCTACACCTTC. Based on the CDR3 plus reference TRBV5-1 and TRBJ1-2, the full variable domain is KAGVTQTPRYLIKTRGQQVTLSCSPISGHRSVSWYQQTPGQGLQFLFEYFSETQRNKGNFPGRFSGRQFSNSRSEMNVSTLELGDSALYLCASSHQGAGGGNYGYTFGSGTRLTVV.

This clonotype was observed a few times. This chain uses TRBV13 with TRBJ2-1; D remains unclear. Between the trimmed V and J ends, which lost 8 bases and 5 bases, there was a span of 13 bases. There are 13 residues in the CDR3. Germline V lookup: CDR1 PRHDT, CDR2 FYEKMQ (reference sequence). The CDR3 sequence: CASVPLADNEQFF. As DNA, the CDR3 is TGTGCCAGCGTCCCCCTCGCTGACAATGAGCAGTTCTTC.

The chain is built from TRBV7-9 and TRBJ2-2, with D possibly TRBD2 on 6 matching bases. Germline V gene sequence: CDR1 SEHNR, CDR2 FQNEAQ (reference sequence). The CDR3 spans 15 residues. CDR3 loop: CATGLNGRGSGELFF. In DNA form, the CDR3 reads TGTGCGACTGGACTGAACGGGAGAGGTTCCGGGGAGCTGTTTTTT.

With regard to this clonotype: A read error may explain this, as a much larger clone is one base away. The CDR3 here is CASIQVSRGQGQNTEAFF. CDR3 sequence (DNA): TGCGCCAGCATCCAAGTTAGTAGAGGACAGGGGCAGAACACTGAAGCTTTCTTT. The chain carries TRBV4-3 and TRBJ1-1; TRBD1 aligns across 9 bases. CDR3 size: 18 residues. CDR1 and CDR2 (germline): LGHNA, YSLEER.

V usage is TRBV11-2 and J usage is TRBJ2-7; 12 bases align to TRBD2. V shed 0 bases, J shed 9 bases, and the junction held 9 bases outside the gene matches. This CDR3 has 16 amino acids. CDR1 and CDR2 (germline): SGHAT, FQNNGV. In DNA form, the CDR3 reads TGTGCCAGCAGCTTAGATGGGCTAGCGGGAGGGCCCCCGCAGTACGTC. This translates into CASSLDGLAGGPPQYV.

The table lists this clonotype with many counts. The rearrangement links TRBV5-1 to TRBJ1-6; D ambiguous. The germline V and J ends were trimmed by 2 bases and 9 bases, with 18 bases remaining between them. The CDR3 is made up of 16 amino acids. CDR1 and CDR2 (germline): SGHRS, YFSETQ. The CDR3 DNA is TGCGCCAGCAGCTTACAACCGGGAATCGAGTCTTCACCCCTCCACTTT. It specifies CASSLQPGIESSPLHF.

This clonotype was seen only a few times. The V and J genes are TRBV7-9 and TRBJ1-1, with no clear D. CDR3 length: 14 amino acids. Trimming cost V 4 bases and J 8 bases, with 17 bases left between them. Germline V gene lookup returns CDR1 SEHNR and CDR2 FQNEAQ (reference sequence). In nucleotides, the CDR3 is TGTGCCAGCAGCTCAGACACTGCCAGGAACGAAGCTTTCTTT. Protein product: CASSSDTARNEAFF.

A remark on this clonotype: A much larger clone is a single base away; this may be a read error. V is TRBV10-3 and J is TRBJ2-1, with TRBD1 as a possible D gene (5 bases). Looked up from germline, CDR1 is ENHRY and CDR2 is SYGVKD. CDR3 length equals 14 residues. The CDR3 DNA reads as TGTACCATCCGCAGGGATCTAAGTGTAGATGAGCAGTTCTTC. Translation: CTIRRDLSVDEQFF.

This clonotype was observed at least ten times. V gene TRBV12-3 or TRBV12-4 combines with J gene TRBJ2-2, with 9 nucleotides matching TRBD1. This CDR3 region has 15 residues. V shed 11 bases, J shed 6 bases, and the junction held 13 bases outside the gene matches. In DNA form, the CDR3 reads TGTGCCGGGAGATTAGGACAGGGGAGATCCGGGGAGCTGTTTTTT. It specifies CAGRLGQGRSGELFF.

CDR3 in DNA: TGTGCCAGCAGCTTATCCAGGGGGTATGAAAAACTGTTTTTT. Translation gives CASSLSRGYEKLFF. The chain is built from TRBV11-2 and TRBJ1-4; 7 bases are a match to TRBD1. Germline loops: CDR1 SGHAT, CDR2 FQNNGV. V shed 2 bases and J 6 bases; nucleotides not matched to a gene: 3. There are 14 residues in the CDR3.

This clonotype was detected many times. This rearrangement joins TRBV20-1 to TRBJ2-4; 8 bases agree with TRBD2. Trimming cost V 0 bases and J 6 bases; bases outside gene matches: 10. This CDR3 region has 16 residues. Germline loops: CDR1 DFQATT, CDR2 SNEGSKA (reference sequence). The CDR3 coding sequence is TGCAGTGCTAGAGATTGGAGCGGGGGCACTATAAACATTCAGTACTTC. Amino acids: CSARDWSGGTINIQYF.

This rearrangement joins TRBV30 to TRBJ1-6; D gene ambiguous. Germline values: CDR1 GTSNPN, CDR2 SVGIG (reference sequence). The CDR3 spans 14 residues. Deletions cut 2 bases from V and 7 bases from J, with 12 bases between. The CDR3: CAWSISGPNSPLHF. CDR3 in DNA: TGTGCCTGGAGTATCTCCGGGCCAAATTCACCCCTCCACTTT. The full variable domain, rest sourced from reference TRBV30 and TRBJ1-6, is SQTIHQWPATLVQPVGSPLSLECTVEGTSNPNLYWYRQAAGRGLQLLFYSVGIGQISSEVPQNLSASRPQDRQFILSSKKLLLSDSGFYLCAWSISGPNSPLHFGNGTRLTVT.

The chain links TRBV2 to TRBJ2-1, with 11 bases lining up with TRBD2. V dropped 4 bases and J dropped 9; count of bases not matched to a gene: 5. Germline values: CDR1 SNHLY, CDR2 FYNNEI. CDR3 length: 14 residues. DNA for the CDR3: TGTGCCAGCAGTGCAATAGCGGGAGGGGGTGAGCAGTTCTTC. Residues: CASSAIAGGGEQFF.